One sample yielded the 28 T cell receptor beta chains listed below, sequenced in a study of technical replicates of blood from a few donors. The assay was immunoSEQ multiplex PCR, and TCRdb's table has in-frame clones only and misses some. The data hold about 68,000 clones, with about 97% observed a single time. The sample taken for sequencing was T cells isolated from PBMCs. These receptors were taken from a human donor in good health.

This chain joins TRBV7-3 and TRBJ2-3; 7 bases line up with TRBD2. V lost 5 bases to trimming and J lost 2 bases; unmatched junction nucleotides: 10. The CDR3 spans 16 residues. The V gene's germline CDR1 is SGHTA and CDR2 FQGTGA. The DNA for the CDR3 is TGTGCCAGCAGCCCAGCTGGGGGGGATTACACAGATACGCAGTATTTT. Translation: CASSPAGGDYTDTQYF.

CDR3 sequence: CALPDRREDTQYF. The CDR3 coding sequence is TGTGCCCTCCCGGACAGAAGAGAGGATACGCAGTATTTT. The chain is built from TRBV10-3 and TRBJ2-3, with D possibly TRBD1 on 6 matching bases. The ends were cut back, 11 bases at V and 6 bases at J, with 18 bases in the middle. There are 13 residues in the CDR3. The V gene's germline CDR1 is ENHRY and CDR2 SYGVKD.

The chain combines TRBV11-2 with TRBJ2-7, with D possibly matching TRBD2 (6 bases). V gave up 1 base and J gave up 3 bases, with 13 bases separating them. The CDR3 has 15 residues. The germline V gene has CDR1 SGHAT and CDR2 FQNNGV. In DNA form, the CDR3 reads TGTGCCAGCAGCTTAGGGACCGGGACTGGCTACGAGCAGTACTTC. It is translated as CASSLGTGTGYEQYF.

The chain joins TRBV6-6 to TRBJ1-1; D unclear. V was shortened by 2 bases and J by 11 bases, with 15 bases between the two germline ends. CDR1 MNHNY and CDR2 SVGAGI come from the germline V gene (reference sequence). The length of the CDR3 is 13 residues. The CDR3 DNA follows: TGTGCCAGCAGTTACCCCCCGCCGGGAGGGGCTTTCTTT. Residues: CASSYPPPGGAFF.

The chain couples TRBV9 to TRBJ2-6; no definite D call. In germline, CDR1 is SGDLS, CDR2 YYNGEE. This CDR3 has 13 amino acids. Trimming left V 4 bases short and J 3 bases short, with 5 bases between. This chain's CDR3 is CASSPSGANVLTF. Written as DNA, the CDR3 is TGTGCCAGCAGCCCGAGTGGGGCCAACGTCCTGACTTTC.

This chain uses TRBV4-1 with TRBJ1-3; no definite D call. This CDR3 spans 16 amino acids. Trimming removed 3 bases from V and 0 bases from J, with 12 bases in between. Germline CDR1 and CDR2: MGHRA and YSYEKL. DNA for the CDR3: TGCGCCAGCAGCCACGGGAACCCAAGCTCTGGAAACACCATATATTTT. Residues: CASSHGNPSSGNTIYF.

The V gene is TRBV2, the J gene TRBJ2-7, with 8 bases fitting TRBD1. With 8 bases clipped from V and 0 bases from J, the junction kept 12 bases outside the gene matches. Germline V gene sequence: CDR1 SNHLY, CDR2 FYNNEI. The CDR3 contains 16 residues. The CDR3 reads CASLGTGTGYSYEQYF. For the CDR3, the DNA is TGTGCCAGCCTGGGGACCGGGACAGGATACTCCTACGAGCAGTACTTC.

V is TRBV9 and J is TRBJ2-7; a possible D gene is TRBD1 (5 bases). CDR3 length: 13 amino acids. V was cut by 4 bases and J by 0 bases, with 8 bases left in between. CDR1 SGDLS and CDR2 YYNGEE come from the germline V gene. The CDR3 DNA reads as TGTGCCAGCAGCTCAGGGTCCTCCTACGAGCAGTACTTC. Its translation: CASSSGSSYEQYF.

This clone was counted a single time. The chain joins TRBV18 to TRBJ1-1; possibly TRBD1 for D (5 bases). Per germline, CDR1 KGHSH and CDR2 LQKENI. This CDR3 comprises 13 residues. V was cut by 1 base and J by 3 bases, with 6 bases left in between. The CDR3 bases are TGTGCCAGCTCACCACGGGGGGACACTGAAGCTTTCTTT. Protein sequence: CASSPRGDTEAFF.

The V gene is TRBV2, the J gene TRBJ2-3, with 10 bases lining up with TRBD2. The germline gives CDR1 SNHLY, CDR2 FYNNEI. Trimming cost V 0 bases and J 12 bases; bases outside gene matches: 18. The CDR3 is 18 amino acids. For the CDR3, the DNA is TGTGCCAGCAGTGAAGCTGGGGTTAGCGGGAGGTTAAGAAGGGGTCAGTATTTT. The encoded protein is CASSEAGVSGRLRRGQYF.

The chain uses TRBV6-1 and TRBJ1-5; D perhaps matches TRBD1 (5 bases). The germline CDR1 and CDR2 sequences are MNHNS and SASEGT. V was cut by 6 bases and J by 3 bases, with 12 bases left in between. This CDR3 contains 14 residues. The CDR3: CASRGDSYNQPQHF. CDR3 nucleotides: TGTGCCAGCAGAGGGGACTCCTACAATCAGCCCCAGCATTTT.

V usage is TRBV7-7 and J usage is TRBJ2-5; no firm D call. This CDR3 has 14 amino acids. V lost 1 base to trimming and J lost 1 base, with 7 bases between them. Per the germline V gene, CDR1 is SSHAT and CDR2 is FNYEAQ (reference sequence). The CDR3 DNA reads as TGTGCCAGCAGCTTAGACAGAGTCCAAGAGACCCAGTACTTC. Protein sequence: CASSLDRVQETQYF.

A few counts support this clone. This sequence joins TRBV29-1 and TRBJ1-1, with 7 nucleotides matching TRBD1. V trimming: 6 bases; J trimming: 0 bases; junction bases outside the gene matches: 7. Germline V gene sequence: CDR1 SQVTM, CDR2 ANQGSEA. The CDR3 sequence is 14 residues long. The CDR3 coding sequence is TGCAGCGTGATCGACAGGGTCATGAACACTGAAGCTTTCTTT. This codes for CSVIDRVMNTEAFF.

The rearrangement links TRBV7-3 to TRBJ1-2; perhaps TRBD1 as D (6 bases). Germline assignment: CDR1 SGHTA and CDR2 FQGTGA. Trimming stripped 2 bases from V and 4 bases from J, with 14 bases between. This CDR3 is 15 amino acids long. CDR3 coding DNA: TGTGCCAGCAGCTTAGGTCGGGGGGCCAGCTATGGCTACACCTTC. It specifies CASSLGRGASYGYTF.

The rearrangement uses TRBV30 and TRBJ2-2; D gene ambiguous. CDR1 is GTSNPN and CDR2 is SVGIG in the germline V gene (reference sequence). CDR3 length equals 15 residues. V lost 3 bases, J lost 5 bases, and 16 bases lay in between. The CDR3 spells CAWSAIPRTTGELFF. The CDR3 DNA is TGTGCCTGGAGCGCGATACCTAGAACAACCGGGGAGCTGTTTTTT.

The chain is built from TRBV5-4 and TRBJ2-3; D might be TRBD2 (6 bases). The CDR3 is 14 residues long. Trimming shortened V by 0 bases and J by 4 bases, and 9 bases separated the two germline ends. From germline, CDR1 is SGHNT and CDR2 YYREEE (reference sequence). The CDR3 DNA follows: TGTGCCAGCAGCTTGGAGGGGAGGCCAGATACGCAGTATTTT. Translating gives CASSLEGRPDTQYF.

This chain joins TRBV5-4 and TRBJ2-5; 12 nucleotides agree with TRBD1. CDR1 is SGHNT, CDR2 YYREEE, per germline (reference sequence). This CDR3 has 15 residues. With 4 bases clipped from V and 1 base from J, the junction kept 2 bases outside the gene matches. CDR3 region: CASSRDRGPQETQYF. CDR3 in DNA: TGTGCCAGCAGCAGGGACAGGGGGCCCCAAGAGACCCAGTACTTC.

J is TRBJ2-7 and V is TRBV4-1; TRBD1 agrees at 8 bases. Trimming cost V 4 bases and J 5 bases; bases outside gene matches: 10. The CDR3 sequence is 15 residues long. From germline, CDR1 is MGHRA and CDR2 YSYEKL. The CDR3 DNA follows: TGCGCCAGCAGCCCCGTTTTTGGACAGGGCCACGAGCAGTACTTC. Encoded protein: CASSPVFGQGHEQYF.

The chain links TRBV11-2 to TRBJ2-5, with D possibly being TRBD1 (7 bases). Trimming took 5 bases from V and 2 from J, leaving 18 bases between them. The CDR3 covers 16 residues. Germline lookup yields CDR1 SGHAT and CDR2 FQNNGV. The CDR3 bases are TGTGCCAGCAGCCGCGGGACAGCGGACAGTCAAGAGACCCAGTACTTC. It yields the protein CASSRGTADSQETQYF.

A single count supports this clone. This sequence joins TRBV9 and TRBJ2-5; 7 bases fit TRBD2. Germline CDR1 and CDR2: SGDLS and YYNGEE. The CDR3 consists of 16 residues. J lost 5 bases, V lost 3 bases, and 13 bases had no gene match. CDR3 DNA sequence: TGTGCCAGCAGCGAAGCTCAGGGAGGGAGGGCCGAGACCCAGTACTTC. Its translation: CASSEAQGGRAETQYF.

CDR3 amino acids: CASTTGRHEQYF. In DNA form, the CDR3 reads TGTGCCAGCACCACAGGGAGACACGAGCAGTACTTC. The chain joins TRBV28 to TRBJ2-7, with D possibly matching TRBD1 (6 bases). This CDR3 has 12 amino acids. From germline, CDR1 is MDHEN and CDR2 SYDVKM. Trimming removed 7 bases at V and 5 bases at J, with 12 bases between. The full variable domain, in which reference TRBV28 and TRBJ2-7 provide the parts outside the CDR3, is DVKVTQSSRYLVKRTGEKVFLECVQDMDHENMFWYRQDPGLGLRLIYFSYDVKMKEKGDIPEGYSVSREKKERFSLILESASTNQTSMYLCASTTGRHEQYFGPGTRLTVT.

The CDR3 spells CASSRDFTEAFF. CDR3 DNA sequence: TGTGCCAGCAGCCGGGACTTCACTGAAGCTTTCTTT. The rearrangement links TRBV7-2 to TRBJ1-1; TRBD1 might be the D (5 bases). Per germline, CDR1 SGHTA and CDR2 FQGNSA. This CDR3 is built from 12 residues. V was cut by 5 bases and J by 4 bases, with 8 bases left in between.

The chain combines TRBV30 with TRBJ1-1, with 8 positions matching TRBD1. The CDR3 totals 16 residues. Germline assignment: CDR1 GTSNPN and CDR2 SVGIG (reference sequence). Unmatched junction bases numbered 12, after V lost 2 bases and J lost 4 bases. The CDR3 here is CAWSKYTQGDGTEAFF. CDR3 nucleotides: TGTGCCTGGAGTAAATATACACAGGGGGATGGCACTGAAGCTTTCTTT.

This sequence joins TRBV6-5 and TRBJ1-1, with D perhaps matching TRBD1 (5 bases). Germline CDR1 MNHEY, CDR2 SVGAGI. CDR3 size: 14 residues. Deletions cut 5 bases from V and 7 bases from J, with 17 bases between. DNA of the CDR3: TGTGCCAGCAGTGCTGGGGCAATATGGGGTGAAGCTTTCTTT. Translation: CASSAGAIWGEAFF.

This clone was seen just once. V gene TRBV5-6 combines with J gene TRBJ2-1, with 8 positions matching TRBD2. J gave up 8 bases and V 0 bases, and 7 bases lay outside the gene matches. The CDR3 is made up of 15 amino acids. The V gene's germline CDR1 is SGHDT and CDR2 YYEEEE. CDR3 DNA sequence: TGTGCCAGCAGCTTGGCCGGGACTAGATATTATGAGCAGTTCTTC. It yields the protein CASSLAGTRYYEQFF.

This chain joins TRBV29-1 and TRBJ1-2, with D uncertain. The germline V and J ends were trimmed by 6 bases and 1 base, with 3 bases remaining between them. From germline, CDR1 is SQVTM and CDR2 ANQGSEA. This CDR3 has 10 residues. This CDR3 is CSVSNYGYTF. The CDR3 bases are TGCAGCGTCAGTAACTATGGCTACACCTTC. The full variable domain, completed using reference TRBV29-1 and TRBJ1-2, is SAVISQKPSRDICQRGTSLTIQCQVDSQVTMMFWYRQQPGQSLTLIATANQGSEATYESGFVIDKFPISRPNLTFSTLTVSNMSPEDSSIYLCSVSNYGYTFGSGTRLTVV.

V usage is TRBV7-9 and J usage is TRBJ2-5; D uncertain. Per germline, CDR1 SEHNR and CDR2 FQNEAQ (reference sequence). The CDR3 runs to 16 residues. The V end lost 5 bases, the J end lost 3 bases, and 19 bases lay between the germline ends. The chain's CDR3 is CASSEPPVDSEETQYF. CDR3 coding DNA: TGTGCCAGCAGCGAGCCCCCAGTAGACTCGGAAGAGACCCAGTACTTC.

This chain joins TRBV7-9 and TRBJ2-1; 7 bases are shared with TRBD1. V shed 4 bases and J 0 bases; nucleotides not matched to a gene: 6. Germline CDR1 and CDR2: SEHNR and FQNEAQ (reference sequence). The CDR3 length is 16 residues. The CDR3 sequence: CASSSWDRSSYNEQFF. As DNA, the CDR3 is TGTGCCAGCAGCTCGTGGGACAGAAGCTCCTACAATGAGCAGTTCTTC.